These T cell receptor beta chains were read from a single sample in a study of blood T cell repertoires in COVID-19. Some clones are missing from TCRdb's copy, which holds only in-frame ones; the method was immunoSEQ multiplex PCR. This repertoire shows 100,000 to 150,000 clones, about 80% found once; its top ten account for approximately 25%. The sequenced material came from peripheral blood. The receptors derive from a human donor in a cohort sampled during active COVID-19. Each CDR3 is given without its conserved first and last residue. Each record gives: V gene, CDR3 protein.

v_gene: TRBV18
CDR3aa: ASSPIAGVDTQY

v_gene: TRBV7-8
CDR3aa: ASSPLRTDAYEQY

v_gene: TRBV20-1
CDR3aa: SATPLEQF

v_gene: TRBV28
CDR3aa: ASSFPSDEQF

v_gene: TRBV4-3
CDR3aa: ASSGGVNPDTQY

v_gene: TRBV28
CDR3aa: ASSPDSFNQPQH

v_gene: TRBV13
CDR3aa: ASSLGVYGSGLAGREQY

v_gene: TRBV7-7
CDR3aa: ASSLGQSGSFYNEQF

v_gene: TRBV7-2
CDR3aa: ASSLVGTSAIYEQY

v_gene: TRBV11-3
CDR3aa: ASSLGTGEEDTQY

v_gene: TRBV7-2
CDR3aa: ASILGLAGVQSSDTQY